A selection of T cell receptor beta chains follows, all from one sample in a study of cytomegalovirus exposure and HLA in healthy donors. Method: immunoSEQ multiplex PCR; TCRdb's copy keeps in-frame clones and lacks some. The sample contains 150,000 to 200,000 clones, 70% to 80% of which appear only once. Sequenced: PBMCs. Receptor source: a young woman in good health and CMV-seropositive. CDR3s include the opening cysteine and the closing phenylalanine or tryptophan.

v_call	j_call	cdr3_aa
TRBV15	TRBJ1-2	CATTEGRNYGYTF
TRBV2	TRBJ2-7	CASSTGQGALYEQYF
TRBV5-1	TRBJ2-2	CASSEASLDTGELFF
TRBV7-8	TRBJ2-2	CASSLAGRGGGELFF
TRBV5-1	TRBJ1-2	CASSLPRQGSDGYTF
TRBV7-9	TRBJ1-6	CASRLGQTNSPLHF
TRBV11-2	TRBJ2-3	CASNTGTGDTDTQYF
TRBV7-7	TRBJ2-3	CASSLGLADLDTQYF
TRBV19	TRBJ1-5	CASQRGLSNQPQHF
TRBV7-8	TRBJ1-5	CASSLGVKQPQHF
TRBV4-1	TRBJ1-2	CASSQDPPGQGALGYTF
TRBV11-3	TRBJ2-2	CASSTLTGTEGIAGELFF
TRBV30	TRBJ2-7	CAWSGISEGYF
TRBV30	TRBJ2-1	CAWSVLRDSPNEQFF
TRBV14	TRBJ2-7	CASSLSGGLSYEQYF
TRBV5-1	TRBJ1-3	CASSRVGETGNTIYF
TRBV4-1	TRBJ2-7	CASSQTPSGSYEQYF
TRBV10-3	TRBJ1-5	CAISEGQASNQPQHF
TRBV7-2	TRBJ1-2	CASSPDRVDGYTF
TRBV6-6	TRBJ2-7	CASRSLAGVGDEQYF
TRBV6-5	TRBJ2-2	CASSYAASGGELFF
TRBV5-1	TRBJ2-1	CASSTRTSATYNEQFF
TRBV6-1	TRBJ2-1	CASERDRGPGEQFF
TRBV19	TRBJ1-2	CASSRDSNYGYTF
TRBV6-5	TRBJ1-2	CASRPGTVSGYTF
TRBV4-3	TRBJ2-3	CASSLDSTTQYF
TRBV29-1	TRBJ1-5	CSVADYYNQPQHF
TRBV15	TRBJ2-7	CATSRGRGGEQYF
TRBV27	TRBJ1-2	CASKPGAEYGYTF
TRBV7-9	TRBJ2-3	CASSRGLAGSTDTQYF
TRBV7-8	TRBJ1-3	CASSLGQGPGNTIYF